What follows are 24 T cell receptor beta chains derived from one specimen sequenced in a study of blood T cells in healthy people across ages. Using a J-beta primer mix together with a sample-barcoded 5' primer, a second PCR was run for roughly 6 to 12 cycles. TCRdb analysed the 5' RACE reads with MiXCR anew, one entry per CDR3 protein. The repertoire consists of some 930,000 distinct CDR3 sequences, with just under 30% occurring once and the leading ten covering roughly 10%. These data were also reused for a study on T cells of mothers and their children.

The sequencing sample was made of blood. All receptors derive from a woman aged 40 to 50 in good health.

This clonotype was seen more than once but under ten times. The chain carries TRBV15 and TRBJ2-5, with a weak D call TRBD1 (6 bases). The germline V and J ends were trimmed by 1 base and 2 bases, with 8 bases remaining between them. CDR3 length: 14 residues. The germline gives CDR1 LNHNV, CDR2 YYDKDF (reference sequence). The CDR3, as DNA: TGTGCCACCAGCAGAGGACAGGTTCAAGAGACCCAGTACTTC. Amino acids: CATSRGQVQETQYF.

In this sample, this clonotype turned up many times. CDR3 residues: CSVESRLAGGLGTQYF. In DNA, the CDR3 is TGCAGCGTTGAATCGAGGCTAGCGGGGGGCCTTGGGACCCAGTACTTC. The genes are TRBV29-1 and TRBJ2-5, with TRBD2 matching over 11 bases. The CDR3 sequence is 16 residues long. Trimming at V came to 2 bases and at J to 7 bases, leaving 12 bases not matched to a gene. Germline V gives CDR1 SQVTM, CDR2 ANQGSEA.

This clonotype was seen at least ten times. The rearrangement links TRBV7-2 to TRBJ2-3; 9 bases fit TRBD2. Germline assignment: CDR1 SGHTA and CDR2 FQGNSA. J was trimmed by 0 bases and V by 5 bases; bases with no gene match: 6. The CDR3 has 16 residues. The CDR3 here is CASSVRGGASTDTQYF. CDR3 DNA: TGTGCCAGCAGCGTGCGGGGGGGCGCTAGCACAGATACGCAGTATTTT.

The genes are TRBV24-1 and TRBJ2-7, with D possibly called TRBD1 or TRBD2 (5 bases each). Trimming removed 1 base from V and 7 bases from J, with 10 bases in between. The CDR3 has 13 amino acids. The germline CDR1 and CDR2 sequences are KGHDR and SFDVKD. The CDR3 region has the DNA TGTGCCACCAGTGATTTCGGGACGGCTGAGCAGTACTTC. Its protein product is CATSDFGTAEQYF.

The chain recombines TRBV28 with TRBJ2-3; 7 nucleotides line up with TRBD1. Germline-derived CDR1 and CDR2 are MDHEN and SYDVKM. After removal of 6 bases from V and 5 bases from J, the junction contained 8 bases not matched to a gene. This CDR3 is 14 amino acids long. The CDR3 region is CASRPGGAGDTQYF. In DNA, the CDR3 is TGTGCCAGCAGGCCAGGGGGAGCCGGAGATACGCAGTATTTT.

This clonotype turned up a few times. The J gene is TRBJ1-2, the V gene TRBV27, with D hard to call. The CDR3 covers 15 residues. V was trimmed by 3 bases and J by 5 bases, leaving 16 bases between them. From germline, CDR1 is MNHEY and CDR2 SMNVEV (reference sequence). The CDR3, as DNA: TGTGCCAGCAGTTTTAGCTCGGTGGAGGTTTATGGCTACACCTTC. Translated, it gives CASSFSSVEVYGYTF.

This chain links TRBV4-3 with TRBJ2-1; D possibly corresponds to TRBD1 (7 bases). CDR1 is LGHNA, CDR2 YSLEER, per germline. The CDR3 loop spans 18 amino acids. Trimming removed 0 bases from V and 7 bases from J, with 22 bases in between. The CDR3 region is CASSQDPPGGQSRNEQFF. Written as DNA, the CDR3 is TGCGCCAGCAGCCAAGACCCGCCAGGGGGGCAGAGTCGGAATGAGCAGTTCTTC.

The sample holds a few counts of this clonotype. V is TRBV29-1 and J is TRBJ2-7, with D perhaps matching TRBD2 (6 bases). V lost 6 bases, J lost 2 bases, and 14 bases lay in between. Germline values: CDR1 SQVTM, CDR2 ANQGSEA. The CDR3 is 13 residues long. CDR3 residues: CSVLDGGAYEQYF. The CDR3, as DNA: TGCAGCGTGTTGGACGGGGGTGCCTACGAGCAGTACTTC.

This clonotype occurred a few times. The chain links TRBV24-1 to TRBJ2-3; D gene ambiguous. This CDR3 comprises 13 residues. Germline lookup yields CDR1 KGHDR and CDR2 SFDVKD. Trimming took off 1 base at V and 5 bases at J, with 6 bases between the two ends. Here the CDR3 reads CATSDLAEDTQYF. CDR3 nucleotides: TGTGCCACCAGTGATTTAGCCGAAGATACGCAGTATTTT.

In its sample, this clonotype was seen many times. The chain uses TRBV28 and TRBJ2-7, with D perhaps TRBD1 (6 bases). CDR1 MDHEN and CDR2 SYDVKM come from the germline V gene. This CDR3 spans 12 amino acids. Deletions cut 7 bases from V and 1 base from J, with 8 bases between. CDR3: CASMGQSYEQYF. The CDR3 DNA is TGTGCCAGCATGGGACAATCCTACGAGCAGTACTTC.

The gene calls are TRBV29-1 and TRBJ2-2, with a possible D match to TRBD2 (6 bases). Germline V gene sequence: CDR1 SQVTM, CDR2 ANQGSEA. Trimming took 4 bases from V and 7 from J, leaving 16 bases between them. This CDR3 region has 14 residues. DNA for the CDR3: TGCAGCGTTGCCGGGGGTCCCCGCGGCGGGGAGCTGTTTTTT. This encodes CSVAGGPRGGELFF.

This clonotype was detected ten times or more. The rearrangement joins TRBV28 to TRBJ2-5, with TRBD1 matching 8 bases. V lost 6 bases, J lost 11 bases, and 17 bases stayed unmatched. Germline CDR1 MDHEN, CDR2 SYDVKM. This CDR3 region has 15 residues. DNA for the CDR3: TGTGCCAGCAGCATTGGGGGACAGGACCTTCGGGGGCAGTACTTC. It encodes CASSIGGQDLRGQYF.

This clonotype was seen a few times. The chain is built from TRBV11-2 and TRBJ2-5, with TRBD2 matching over 11 bases. J gave up 11 bases and V 3 bases, and 5 bases lay outside the gene matches. This CDR3 has 13 residues. Germline CDR1 is SGHAT and CDR2 is FQNNGV. CDR3 nucleotides: TGTGCCAGCAGCTTCCAGACTAGCGGGGAGCAGTACTTC. Translating gives CASSFQTSGEQYF.

The chain is built from TRBV15 and TRBJ2-3, with 10 bases that match TRBD2. Per the germline V gene, CDR1 is LNHNV and CDR2 is YYDKDF (reference sequence). The CDR3 is 15 amino acids. V dropped 4 bases and J dropped 2; count of bases not matched to a gene: 3. CDR3 protein: CATSNSGGHTDTQYF. CDR3 bases: TGTGCCACCAGCAATAGCGGGGGGCACACAGATACGCAGTATTTT.

This clonotype was counted only a few times. The rearrangement joins TRBV27 to TRBJ1-1; 9 bases align to TRBD1. The ends lost 8 bases at V and 7 bases at J; junction bases unmatched: 11. Germline CDR1 MNHEY, CDR2 SMNVEV (reference sequence). This CDR3 is 14 amino acids long. In DNA form, the CDR3 reads TGTGCCAGCTCGCAGGACAGGGGTTCCGGTGAAGCTTTCTTT. Residues: CASSQDRGSGEAFF.

This clonotype has at least ten counts. This rearrangement joins TRBV28 to TRBJ1-2, with D perhaps TRBD1 (5 bases). V was trimmed by 3 bases and J by 1 base, leaving 15 bases between them. The CDR3 sequence is 16 residues long. Germline V gene sequence: CDR1 MDHEN, CDR2 SYDVKM. The CDR3 DNA reads TGTGCCAGCAGTTTGTATTATGGGGACCTTAACTATGGCTACACCTTC. Amino acid sequence: CASSLYYGDLNYGYTF.

This clonotype was seen ten or more times. The rearrangement joins TRBV6-5 to TRBJ2-1, with TRBD1 matching over 8 bases. This CDR3 region has 15 residues. Trimming at V came to 3 bases and at J to 5 bases, leaving 6 bases not matched to a gene. The germline gives CDR1 MNHEY, CDR2 SVGAGI. The CDR3 DNA sequence: TGTGCCAGCAGTTATGGGCAGGGGGCGGACAATGAGCAGTTCTTC. Its translation is CASSYGQGADNEQFF.

The chain recombines TRBV15 with TRBJ2-1; D may be TRBD2 (5 bases). The germline CDR1 and CDR2 sequences are LNHNV and YYDKDF (reference sequence). V lost 1 base to trimming and J lost 8 bases, with 18 bases between them. CDR3 size: 16 residues. CDR3 nucleotides: TGTGCCACCAGCAGAGGTATCGGCCCCGGGGTCGATGAGCAGTTCTTC. Translated: CATSRGIGPGVDEQFF.

The V and J genes are TRBV6-6 and TRBJ2-2; 11 bases agree with TRBD2. The ends lost 6 bases at V and 5 bases at J; junction bases unmatched: 5. This CDR3 region has 15 residues. Germline CDR1 reads MNHNY; CDR2 reads SVGAGI (reference sequence). The CDR3 is CASRGLAELTGELFF. DNA for the CDR3: TGTGCCAGCAGGGGACTAGCGGAGCTGACCGGGGAGCTGTTTTTT.

A remark on this clonotype: Relative to the germline gene, one junction end is altered; a read error may explain this. The chain uses TRBV27 and TRBJ1-4, with D possibly matching TRBD1 (6 bases). Germline CDR1 and CDR2: MNHEY and SMNVEV (reference sequence). This CDR3 contains 12 residues. CDR3 coding DNA: TGTGCCAACAGTTCTCTCACAGGGAAACTGTTTTTT. Residues: CANSSLTGKLFF.

The chain carries TRBV5-5 and TRBJ1-2, with D possibly TRBD1 on 6 matching bases. Trimming left V 3 bases short and J 6 bases short, with 18 bases between. CDR1 SGHKS and CDR2 YYEKEE come from the germline V gene (reference sequence). The CDR3 has 15 residues. The chain's CDR3 is CASSSDSWASNGYTF. CDR3 nucleotide sequence: TGTGCCAGCAGCTCGGACAGTTGGGCATCAAATGGCTACACCTTC.

The chain is built from TRBV12-3 or TRBV12-4 and TRBJ1-1, with 8 positions matching TRBD1. The CDR3 runs 15 residues. Losses at the gene ends were 3 bases for V and 3 bases for J; bases not matched to a gene: 6. CDR3 nucleotide sequence: TGTGCCAGCAGTTTTGCGACAGGGGCCTACACTGAAGCTTTCTTT. Its translation is CASSFATGAYTEAFF.

This clonotype occurred many times. The rearrangement joins TRBV28 to TRBJ2-7, with 7 bases aligning to TRBD1. Germline V CDR1 and CDR2: MDHEN, SYDVKM. The CDR3 is made up of 15 amino acids. The V and J ends lost 5 bases and 4 bases, in that order; junction bases with no gene match: 11. In nucleotides, the CDR3 is TGTGCCAGCAGTGTTTCGACAGGGAGTTTTTACGAGCAGTACTTC. It translates to CASSVSTGSFYEQYF.

This clonotype was seen more than once but under ten times. V gene TRBV20-1 combines with J gene TRBJ2-3; tentatively, D is TRBD1 (6 bases). CDR1 is DFQATT and CDR2 is SNEGSKA in the germline V gene (reference sequence). This CDR3 contains 15 residues. V lost 3 bases to trimming and J lost 2 bases, with 15 bases between them. Here the CDR3 reads CSARIQGRLTDTQYF. Written as DNA, the CDR3 is TGCAGTGCTAGGATACAGGGCAGGCTCACAGATACGCAGTATTTT.